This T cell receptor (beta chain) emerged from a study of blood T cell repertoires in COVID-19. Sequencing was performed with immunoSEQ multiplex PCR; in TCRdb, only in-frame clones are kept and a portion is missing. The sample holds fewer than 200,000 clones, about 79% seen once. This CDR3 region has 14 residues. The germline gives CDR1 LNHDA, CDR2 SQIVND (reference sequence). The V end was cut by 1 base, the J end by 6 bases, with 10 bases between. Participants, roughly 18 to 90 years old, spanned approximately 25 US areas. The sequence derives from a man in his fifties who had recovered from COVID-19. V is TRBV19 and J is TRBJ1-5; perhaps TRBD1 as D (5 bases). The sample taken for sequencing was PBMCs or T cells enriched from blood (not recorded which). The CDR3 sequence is CASSIAAGIQPQHF. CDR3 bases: TGTGCCAGTAGTATAGCGGCAGGGATTCAGCCCCAGCATTTT.